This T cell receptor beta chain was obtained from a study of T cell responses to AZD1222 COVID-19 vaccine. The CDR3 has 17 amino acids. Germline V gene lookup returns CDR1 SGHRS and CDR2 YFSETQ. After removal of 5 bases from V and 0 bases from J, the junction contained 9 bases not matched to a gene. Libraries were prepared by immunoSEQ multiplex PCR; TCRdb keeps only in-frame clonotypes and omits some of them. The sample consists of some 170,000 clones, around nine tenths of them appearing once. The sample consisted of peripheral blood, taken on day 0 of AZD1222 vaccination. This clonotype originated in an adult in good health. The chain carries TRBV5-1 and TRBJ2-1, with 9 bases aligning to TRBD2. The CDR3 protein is CASSEGTSTSSYNEQFF. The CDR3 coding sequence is TGCGCCAGCAGTGAAGGGACTAGCACGAGCTCCTACAATGAGCAGTTCTTC.